The 17 T cell receptor beta chains below all came from one sample that was sequenced in a study of T cell responses to AZD1222 COVID-19 vaccine. Clones were sequenced by immunoSEQ multiplex PCR, and TCRdb holds only the in-frame ones, with some missing. In the table there are some 150,000 clones, 90% of which are singletons. Sequencing used peripheral blood, obtained on day 0 of AZD1222 vaccination. The origin of the receptors is an adult in good health.

The J gene is TRBJ1-4, the V gene TRBV5-1; a weak D match, TRBD1 (6 bases). The ends were cut back, 4 bases at V and 4 bases at J, with 11 bases in the middle. Germline V gene data show CDR1 as SGHRS and CDR2 as YFSETQ. This CDR3 contains 14 residues. The CDR3 region is CASSESQGNEKLFF. The CDR3 nucleotides are TGCGCCAGCAGCGAATCACAGGGTAATGAAAAACTGTTTTTT.

Here the CDR3 DNA reads TGTGCCAGCAGCTTATCTAGCGGGGCGTACAATGAGCAGTTCTTC. Translating it yields CASSLSSGAYNEQFF. The chain employs TRBV7-2 and TRBJ2-1, with TRBD2 identical over 9 bases. J gave up 4 bases and V 2 bases, and 3 bases lay outside the gene matches. The CDR3 consists of 15 residues. The germline V gene has CDR1 SGHTA and CDR2 FQGNSA.

This clone appeared a single time. V and J are TRBV15 and TRBJ2-2; possibly TRBD2 for D (6 bases). This CDR3 has 17 amino acids. The germline V and J ends were trimmed by 3 bases and 0 bases, with 14 bases remaining between them. Per the germline V gene, CDR1 is LNHNV and CDR2 is YYDKDF (reference sequence). CDR3 bases: TGTGCCACCAGCAGCCCCCGTCCTAGCGCGAACACCGGGGAGCTGTTTTTT. This codes for CATSSPRPSANTGELFF.

The chain carries TRBV10-3 and TRBJ2-5; D might be TRBD1 or TRBD2, each matching 5 bases. The CDR3 has 13 residues. The V end lost 7 bases, the J end lost 5 bases, and 14 bases lay between the germline ends. From germline, CDR1 is ENHRY and CDR2 SYGVKD. The CDR3 protein is CAITGTVGETQYF. CDR3 coding DNA: TGTGCCATCACTGGGACGGTAGGTGAGACCCAGTACTTC.

This rearrangement joins TRBV6-4 to TRBJ2-1; 8 positions agree with TRBD2. Germline trimming cut 0 bases from V and 4 bases from J; bases unmatched to any gene: 11. In germline, CDR1 is MRHNA, CDR2 SNTAGT. The CDR3 is 18 amino acids. The CDR3 DNA follows: TGTGCCAGCAGTGACTCGACTAGCGCACACCCTATTTACAATGAGCAGTTCTTC. It is translated as CASSDSTSAHPIYNEQFF.

This clone was seen once. J is TRBJ2-1 and V is TRBV9, with a possible D match to TRBD1 (5 bases). The CDR3 contains 15 residues. The germline V gene encodes CDR1 SGDLS and CDR2 YYNGEE. The V and J ends lost 0 bases and 9 bases respectively, with 16 bases between them. The CDR3 DNA sequence: TGTGCCAGCAGCGTAGTAGGTAAGGGGCCAGGTGAGCAGTTCTTC. Its protein is CASSVVGKGPGEQFF.

The chain links TRBV7-2 to TRBJ2-1; perhaps TRBD2 as D (7 bases). The CDR3 length is 18 residues. Germline CDR1 is SGHTA and CDR2 is FQGNSA. The V end was cut by 5 bases, the J end by 0 bases, with 20 bases between. The CDR3 spells CASSHGAAGAYSYNEQFF. The CDR3 bases are TGTGCCAGCAGCCACGGTGCGGCGGGGGCTTACTCCTACAATGAGCAGTTCTTC.

The V and J genes are TRBV9 and TRBJ1-2, with 8 bases matching TRBD1. Germline CDR1 and CDR2: SGDLS and YYNGEE. The J segment lost 3 bases and the V segment lost 1 base, leaving 5 bases of the junction unmatched. The CDR3 is 15 residues long. DNA for the CDR3: TGTGCCAGCAGCGTAAGCACAGGGGGGGACTATGGCTACACCTTC. Translating it yields CASSVSTGGDYGYTF.

This clone has only one observation. V is TRBV14 and J is TRBJ1-2; D unclear. V was trimmed by 4 bases and J by 2 bases, leaving 11 bases between them. CDR1 and CDR2 (germline): SGHDN, FVKESK. The CDR3 has 14 amino acids. The CDR3 reads CASSPRMSNYGYTF. The CDR3, as DNA: TGTGCCAGCAGCCCAAGAATGTCGAACTATGGCTACACCTTC.

The chain recombines TRBV5-6 with TRBJ2-3, with TRBD2 matching over 9 bases. This CDR3 region has 16 residues. CDR1 is SGHDT, CDR2 YYEEEE, per germline. V shed 1 base, J shed 4 bases, and the junction held 7 bases outside the gene matches. The CDR3 DNA reads TGTGCCAGCAGCTTGTTGGGGGGACTAGCCCCAGATACGCAGTATTTT. Translation gives CASSLLGGLAPDTQYF.

This clone appeared once. The V gene is TRBV19, the J gene TRBJ2-1; possible D gene TRBD2, 5 bases. This CDR3 has 17 residues. Between the trimmed V and J ends, which lost 0 bases and 0 bases, there was a span of 12 bases. Germline V gene data show CDR1 as LNHDA and CDR2 as SQIVND (reference sequence). CDR3 amino acids: CASSIDNLASSYNEQFF. In DNA, the CDR3 is TGTGCCAGTAGTATAGATAACCTAGCAAGCTCCTACAATGAGCAGTTCTTC. The full variable domain, with the rest looked up from reference TRBV19 and TRBJ2-1, is DGGITQSPKYLFRKEGQNVTLSCEQNLNHDAMYWYRQDPGQGLRLIYYSQIVNDFQKGDIAEGYSVSREKKESFPLTVTSAQKNPTAFYLCASSIDNLASSYNEQFFGPGTRLTVL.

The CDR3 spells CASSQAPGGRPQHF. The DNA for the CDR3 is TGCGCCAGCAGCCAAGCCCCCGGTGGTCGGCCCCAGCATTTT. This chain joins TRBV4-1 and TRBJ1-5; D uncertain. Deletions cut 1 base from V and 9 bases from J, with 13 bases between. Germline CDR1 and CDR2: MGHRA and YSYEKL. The CDR3 runs 14 residues.

The chain employs TRBV24-1 and TRBJ1-5; D gene ambiguous. The CDR3 length is 11 residues. Germline values: CDR1 KGHDR, CDR2 SFDVKD. The V and J ends lost 11 bases and 1 base respectively, with 5 bases between them. For the CDR3, the DNA is TGTGCCAGGCCGAGCAATCAGCCCCAGCATTTT. It yields the protein CARPSNQPQHF.

The gene calls are TRBV5-4 and TRBJ2-7; 7 bases agree with TRBD2. The junction had 7 bases not matched to a gene; V was cut back by 6 bases and J by 1 base. The CDR3 spans 14 residues. Germline V gene lookup returns CDR1 SGHNT and CDR2 YYREEE (reference sequence). In nucleotides, the CDR3 is TGTGCCAGCAAGGAGAGGCGGGGGTCCTACGAGCAGTACTTC. As protein: CASKERRGSYEQYF.

This chain uses TRBV5-8 with TRBJ1-1; D is possibly TRBD1 (6 bases). CDR3 length: 14 amino acids. Germline V gene sequence: CDR1 SGHTS, CDR2 YDEGEE. V shed 4 bases and J shed 7 bases, with 17 bases lying between them. In DNA, the CDR3 is TGTGCCAGCAGCCGTGGGGTCAGGGGCATTGAAGCTTTCTTT. Amino acid sequence: CASSRGVRGIEAFF.

The chain recombines TRBV6-1 with TRBJ2-3, with D tentatively TRBD2 (7 bases). Germline V CDR1 and CDR2: MNHNS, SASEGT. With 4 bases removed from V and 3 bases from J, the gap between germline ends came to 29 bases. The CDR3 covers 20 residues. CDR3 residues: CASSARLAPDPRRGTDTQYF. In DNA form, the CDR3 reads TGTGCCAGCAGTGCCAGACTAGCCCCAGACCCCCGAAGGGGGACAGATACGCAGTATTTT.

This chain links TRBV5-1 with TRBJ1-6, with unresolved D. The V and J ends lost 0 bases and 4 bases respectively, with 5 bases between them. Germline V gene sequence: CDR1 SGHRS, CDR2 YFSETQ. There are 14 residues in the CDR3. In DNA, the CDR3 is TGCGCCAGCAGCTTGGAAGGGTATAATTCACCCCTCCACTTT. Amino acid sequence: CASSLEGYNSPLHF.